This entry features one T cell receptor beta chain sequence. Germline CDR1 LNHDA, CDR2 SQIVND (reference sequence). Trimming left V 5 bases short and J 4 bases short, with 17 bases between. This CDR3 is 15 amino acids long. This sample was taken from a study of chemoradiotherapy in HPV16-positive cancers. This table comes from immunoSEQ multiplex PCR, and its TCRdb copy is limited to in-frame clones, with some not included. The sample lists approximately 15,000 clones, roughly three quarters seen once, with more than 8% in the top ten. Repertoires were sampled repeatedly during chemoradiotherapy. This sample was obtained from a patient who underwent chemoradiotherapy. This sequence originates from a human donor with HPV-associated anogenital cancer. This chain joins TRBV19 and TRBJ2-5; possibly TRBD2 for D (6 bases). The CDR3 here is CASSWRGPVGETQYF. Written as DNA, the CDR3 is TGTGCCAGTAGTTGGAGGGGCCCAGTGGGAGAGACCCAGTACTTC.